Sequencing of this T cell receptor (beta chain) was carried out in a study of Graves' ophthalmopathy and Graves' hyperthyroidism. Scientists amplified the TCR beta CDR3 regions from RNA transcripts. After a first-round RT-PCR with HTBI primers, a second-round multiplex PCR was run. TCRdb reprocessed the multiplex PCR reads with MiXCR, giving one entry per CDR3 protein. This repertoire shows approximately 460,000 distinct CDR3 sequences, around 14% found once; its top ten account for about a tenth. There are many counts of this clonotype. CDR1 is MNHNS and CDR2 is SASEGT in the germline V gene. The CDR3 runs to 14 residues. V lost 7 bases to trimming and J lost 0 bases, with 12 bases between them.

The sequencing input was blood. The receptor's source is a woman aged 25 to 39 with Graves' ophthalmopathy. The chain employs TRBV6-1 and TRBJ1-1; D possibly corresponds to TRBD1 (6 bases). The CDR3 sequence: CASTAGVMNTEAFF. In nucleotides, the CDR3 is TGTGCCAGCACCGCAGGGGTGATGAACACTGAAGCTTTCTTT.